This T cell receptor beta chain is from a study of blood T cell repertoires in COVID-19. Overall study: Both acute and convalescent COVID-19 samples were obtained from the United States, Italy and Spain.

The germline gives CDR1 LGHDT, CDR2 YNNKEL (reference sequence). Trimming left V 1 base short and J 8 bases short, with 11 bases between. The CDR3 totals 13 residues. Using immunoSEQ multiplex PCR, the repertoire was profiled, and TCRdb retains in-frame clones only, with some absent. In the table there are about 100,000 clones, approximately 92% of which are singletons. The chain is built from TRBV3-1 (or the pseudogene TRBV3-2) and TRBJ1-1; D gene unclear. The sequence came from a man aged 45 to 65 with active COVID-19. The sample was peripheral blood. CDR3 nucleotide sequence: TGTGCCAGCAGCCAAGTAGCGGGATCAGAAGCTTTCTTT. Translating gives CASSQVAGSEAFF.